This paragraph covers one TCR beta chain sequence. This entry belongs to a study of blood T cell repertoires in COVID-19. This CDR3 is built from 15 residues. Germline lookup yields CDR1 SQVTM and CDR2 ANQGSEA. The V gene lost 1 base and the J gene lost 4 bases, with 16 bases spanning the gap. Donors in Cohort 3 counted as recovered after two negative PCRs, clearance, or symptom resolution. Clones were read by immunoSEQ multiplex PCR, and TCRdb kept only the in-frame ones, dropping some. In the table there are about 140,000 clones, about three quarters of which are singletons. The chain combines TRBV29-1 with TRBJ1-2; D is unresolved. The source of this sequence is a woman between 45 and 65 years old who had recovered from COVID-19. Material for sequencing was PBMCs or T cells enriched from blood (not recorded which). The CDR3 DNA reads TGCAGCGTTGAAGTCGGAGGAAGGGATCGCTATGGCTACACCTTC. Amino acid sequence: CSVEVGGRDRYGYTF.